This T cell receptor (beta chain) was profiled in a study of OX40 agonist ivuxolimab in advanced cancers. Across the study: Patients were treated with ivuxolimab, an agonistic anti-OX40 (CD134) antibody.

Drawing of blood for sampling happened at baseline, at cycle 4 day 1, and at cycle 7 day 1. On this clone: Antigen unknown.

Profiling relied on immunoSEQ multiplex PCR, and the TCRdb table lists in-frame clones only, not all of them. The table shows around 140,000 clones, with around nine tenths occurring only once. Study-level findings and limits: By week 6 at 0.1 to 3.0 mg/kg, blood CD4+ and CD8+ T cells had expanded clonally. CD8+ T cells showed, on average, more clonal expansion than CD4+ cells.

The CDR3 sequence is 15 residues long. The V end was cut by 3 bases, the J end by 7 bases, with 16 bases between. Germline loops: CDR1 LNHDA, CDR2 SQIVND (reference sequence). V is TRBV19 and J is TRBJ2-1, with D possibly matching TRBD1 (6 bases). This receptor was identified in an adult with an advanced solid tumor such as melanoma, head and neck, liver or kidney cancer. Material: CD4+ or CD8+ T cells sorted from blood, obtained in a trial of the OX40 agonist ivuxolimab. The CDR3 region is CASSIGQGMGNEQFF. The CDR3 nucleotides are TGTGCCAGTAGTATTGGGCAGGGGATGGGAAATGAGCAGTTCTTC. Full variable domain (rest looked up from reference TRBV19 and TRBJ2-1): DGGITQSPKYLFRKEGQNVTLSCEQNLNHDAMYWYRQDPGQGLRLIYYSQIVNDFQKGDIAEGYSVSREKKESFPLTVTSAQKNPTAFYLCASSIGQGMGNEQFFGPGTRLTVL.